Listed below are T cell receptor beta chains from one sample, sequenced in a study of shared clonotypes between healthy human individuals. The assay was immunoSEQ multiplex PCR, and TCRdb's table has in-frame clones only and misses some. The sample includes approximately 2.5 million clones, more than 90% of them seen just once. The sequenced material came from naive CD4+ T cells sorted from blood. Receptor source: a man younger than 35 in good health. The CDR3 runs from the conserved cysteine through the conserved F or W. Fields, in order: J gene, clone size, V gene, D gene, CDR3 DNA, CDR3 protein. The D gene is left open where the match is weak. The size entry is marked missing in some rows and otherwise reads once, few, many or a size class.

j_call: TRBJ1-4
clone_size: NA
v_call: TRBV5-1
d_call: NA
cdr3_nt: TGCGCCAGCAGCTTATCGGGGACTAATGAAAAACTGTTTTTT
cdr3_aa: CASSLSGTNEKLFF

j_call: TRBJ1-2
clone_size: NA
v_call: TRBV14
d_call: TRBD1
cdr3_nt: TGTGCCAGCAGCCAGTTGACAGGGGGTGAAGATGGCTACACCTTC
cdr3_aa: CASSQLTGGEDGYTF

j_call: TRBJ2-5
clone_size: NA
v_call: TRBV14
d_call: TRBD2
cdr3_nt: TGTGCCAGCAGCCCCCCTATGGGAGGGGTGGAGACCCAGTACTTC
cdr3_aa: CASSPPMGGVETQYF

j_call: TRBJ1-4
clone_size: NA
v_call: TRBV5-1
d_call: NA
cdr3_nt: TGCGCCAGCAGCCCAACAGTTGCAACTAATGAAAAACTGTTTTTT
cdr3_aa: CASSPTVATNEKLFF

j_call: TRBJ1-2
clone_size: NA
v_call: TRBV7-9
d_call: TRBD1
cdr3_nt: TGTGCCAGCAGCGCCGGACAGGGCCCATATGGCTACACCTTC
cdr3_aa: CASSAGQGPYGYTF

j_call: TRBJ2-1
clone_size: NA
v_call: TRBV10-3
d_call: NA
cdr3_nt: TGTGCCATCAGTGAGCCTTTAAAGTCTCTGTTACCGGATGAGCAGTTCTTC
cdr3_aa: CAISEPLKSLLPDEQFF

j_call: TRBJ1-2
clone_size: NA
v_call: TRBV27
d_call: NA
cdr3_nt: TGTGCCAGCAGTTCCATGTTCCCGGGGGCTGGCTACACCTTC
cdr3_aa: CASSSMFPGAGYTF

j_call: TRBJ2-5
clone_size: NA
v_call: TRBV13
d_call: NA
cdr3_nt: TGTGCCAGCAGCATGGGGACTTGGGGCGAGACCCAGTACTTC
cdr3_aa: CASSMGTWGETQYF

j_call: TRBJ1-6
clone_size: NA
v_call: TRBV9
d_call: TRBD1
cdr3_nt: TGTGCCAGCAGCATACAGGGGGCCGGCTCACCCCTCCACTTT
cdr3_aa: CASSIQGAGSPLHF

j_call: TRBJ1-2
clone_size: NA
v_call: TRBV6-5
d_call: NA
cdr3_nt: TGTGCCAGCAGACACCCCCGTTGGGGCTACACCTTC
cdr3_aa: CASRHPRWGYTF

j_call: TRBJ2-1
clone_size: NA
v_call: TRBV10-1
d_call: TRBD1
cdr3_nt: TGCGCCAGCAGTTCCGGGACAGGGGCTTTCAATGAGCAGTTCTTC
cdr3_aa: CASSSGTGAFNEQFF

j_call: TRBJ1-4
clone_size: NA
v_call: TRBV19
d_call: TRBD1
cdr3_nt: TGTGCCAGTAGTACGGGACAGAAGAATGAAAAACTGTTTTTT
cdr3_aa: CASSTGQKNEKLFF

j_call: TRBJ1-1
clone_size: NA
v_call: TRBV5-1
d_call: TRBD1
cdr3_nt: TGCGCCAGCAGCTCGACAGGGTGGAACACTGAAGCTTTCTTT
cdr3_aa: CASSSTGWNTEAFF

j_call: TRBJ1-1
clone_size: few
v_call: TRBV2
d_call: NA
cdr3_nt: TGTGCCAGCTCTACATCCACTCCGGCTTTCTTT
cdr3_aa: CASSTSTPAFF

j_call: TRBJ2-5
clone_size: NA
v_call: TRBV7-9
d_call: TRBD2
cdr3_nt: TGTGCCAGCAGAAGGCCGGGACTAGCGGGATCACAAGAGACCCAGTACTTC
cdr3_aa: CASRRPGLAGSQETQYF

j_call: TRBJ2-3
clone_size: NA
v_call: TRBV9
d_call: NA
cdr3_nt: TGTGCCAGCAGCGCTAGTAGTAGGGTACTGCAGTATTTT
cdr3_aa: CASSASSRVLQYF

j_call: TRBJ2-5
clone_size: NA
v_call: TRBV7-9
d_call: NA
cdr3_nt: TGTGCCAGCATCTTAGGCACTAGGATATTACAAGAGACCCAGTACTTC
cdr3_aa: CASILGTRILQETQYF

j_call: TRBJ1-2
clone_size: NA
v_call: TRBV5-1
d_call: NA
cdr3_nt: TGCGCCAGCAGCTTGGGGATTGAGACCGGTGGCTACACCTTC
cdr3_aa: CASSLGIETGGYTF

j_call: TRBJ2-1
clone_size: NA
v_call: TRBV6-5
d_call: NA
cdr3_nt: TGTGCCAGCAGTTGGGGCCTCGGGGATGAGCAGTTCTTC
cdr3_aa: CASSWGLGDEQFF

j_call: TRBJ2-3
clone_size: NA
v_call: TRBV11-2
d_call: NA
cdr3_nt: TGTGCCAGCAGCCCAGGACTTAGCTCTAAGGGTACGCAGTATTTT
cdr3_aa: CASSPGLSSKGTQYF

j_call: TRBJ2-3
clone_size: NA
v_call: TRBV5-6
d_call: TRBD1
cdr3_nt: TGTGCCAGCAGCTTAGACAGGGGGCCGACAGATACGCAGTATTTT
cdr3_aa: CASSLDRGPTDTQYF

j_call: TRBJ2-2
clone_size: NA
v_call: TRBV27
d_call: NA
cdr3_nt: TGTGCCAGCAGTTTGGGGGGAATTACGAACACCGGGGAGCTGTTTTTT
cdr3_aa: CASSLGGITNTGELFF

j_call: TRBJ2-5
clone_size: NA
v_call: TRBV10-3
d_call: NA
cdr3_nt: TGTGCCATCAGCGACGGAGAAGAGACCCAGTACTTC
cdr3_aa: CAISDGEETQYF

j_call: TRBJ2-1
clone_size: NA
v_call: TRBV4-3
d_call: TRBD2
cdr3_nt: TGCGCCAGCAGCCTCCTAGCGGGTCTGAGCTCCTACAATGAGCAGTTCTTC
cdr3_aa: CASSLLAGLSSYNEQFF

j_call: TRBJ1-5
clone_size: NA
v_call: TRBV6-5
d_call: NA
cdr3_nt: TGTGCCAGCAGTTACTCAGCGGGGAATCAGCCCCAGCATTTT
cdr3_aa: CASSYSAGNQPQHF

j_call: TRBJ2-7
clone_size: once
v_call: TRBV6-6
d_call: TRBD2
cdr3_nt: TGTGCCAGCACCTCCTGGGGGACTAGCGGGACCTACGAGCAGTACTTC
cdr3_aa: CASTSWGTSGTYEQYF

j_call: TRBJ2-1
clone_size: NA
v_call: TRBV20-1
d_call: TRBD2
cdr3_nt: TGCAGTGCTTCTAGCGGGAGTAGGGAGTTCTTC
cdr3_aa: CSASSGSREFF